This TCR beta chain was sequenced during a study of CXCR3-negative and CXCR3-positive naive CD8 T cells. For the study at large: With about 1.5 +/- 0.3 million reads per library, the TRB reads numbered around 130 million in total.

CDR3 length: 13 residues. The germline V gene has CDR1 SGHVS and CDR2 FQNEAQ. The authors prepared UMI-labeled TRB cDNA libraries by 5' RACE. TCRdb reprocessed the 5' RACE reads, keeping one entry per CDR3 protein, no DNA. The specimen's table records approximately 88,000 distinct CDR3 sequences. General study results and limits: Similarly elevated diversity marked both naive subsets, with memory CD8+ cells showing far lower diversity. TRB CDR3s were more hydrophobic in CXCR3-positive than in CXCR3-negative naive cells.

Each CD8+ T cell subset was sorted in triplicate, hundreds of thousands of cells each. Naive CD8+ T cells carried a CD45RO-CCR7+CD27+CD95- phenotype. As to this clonotype: The antigen is undetermined.

The specimen sequenced was naive CXCR3+ CD8+ T cells from blood. Documented subset: CD45RO-CCR7+CD27+CD95- naive CD8+ T cells expressing CXCR3 (TNR3+). The TCR originated in a human donor in good health. Some clones in this sample may be carry-over from other donors' samples. The chain carries TRBV7-8 and TRBJ1-4; as DNA is missing, the TRBD1 call by TCRdb cannot be tested. This CDR3 reads CASSPGPLEKLFF.